This T cell receptor (beta chain) appears in the sequencing data of a study of Ad26.COV2.S vaccination and SARS-CoV-2 variants. The wider study: The Ad26.COV2.S arm of the COV1001 trial was where the donor was placed. In the study, Ad26.COV2.S was injected intramuscularly once, or twice 56 days apart.

Study-wide results and limits: Breadth, reportedly substantial, characterized the spike-specific CD8+ and CD4+ T cell responses after vaccination. The TCR-based breadth and depth measures might underestimate overall T cell responses.

Noted treatment: about 20 received Ad26.COV2.S at low or high dose, single or two shots; roughly five received placebo; per-sample allocation not given. The study sampled participants on day 63 after the first vaccine or placebo injection. The protocol was immunoSEQ multiplex PCR, while the TCRdb copy is restricted to in-frame clones and leaves out a portion. The repertoire has roughly 350,000 clones, 75% to 90% of them found once; the top ten carry approximately 5%. CDR3 length: 16 amino acids. Germline trimming cut 3 bases from V and 6 bases from J; bases unmatched to any gene: 7. Germline CDR1 and CDR2: LGHDT and YNNKEL (reference sequence). Comment on this clone: Its antigen is as yet unknown.

This rearrangement joins TRBV3-1 (or the pseudogene TRBV3-2) to TRBJ2-7; TRBD2 matches 14 bases. The sample was peripheral blood, taken in a trial of Ad26.COV2.S vaccine versus placebo. The origin of this receptor is a person between 18 and 59 years old who received the Ad26.COV2.S COVID-19 vaccine or a placebo. Here the CDR3 reads CASSQTGTSGSLEQYF. CDR3 DNA: TGTGCCAGCAGCCAGACGGGGACTAGCGGGAGCCTCGAGCAGTACTTC.